In its sample, the clone carrying this T cell receptor beta chain was seen many times. The sample comes from a study of neurological immune-mediated disorders. Germline V gene sequence: CDR1 SGHRS, CDR2 YFSETQ. V was cut by 4 bases and J by 0 bases, with 11 bases left in between. The CDR3 has 15 residues. TCRdb redid the calling of the 5' RACE reads with MiXCR, one entry per CDR3 protein. This sample has 66,000 or so distinct CDR3 sequences, with nearly 3.5% found just once. The receptor was derived from a man between 40 and 49 years old with multiple sclerosis. Sequenced sample: PBMCs. The chain has TRBV5-1 and TRBJ1-3, with D perhaps TRBD1 (5 bases). CDR3 sequence (DNA): TGCGCCAGCAGCCCGGACACCCTCTCTGGAAACACCATATATTTT. Translation gives CASSPDTLSGNTIYF. The full variable domain, in which reference TRBV5-1 and TRBJ1-3 provide the parts outside the CDR3, is KAGVTQTPRYLIKTRGQQVTLSCSPISGHRSVSWYQQTPGQGLQFLFEYFSETQRNKGNFPGRFSGRQFSNSRSEMNVSTLELGDSALYLCASSPDTLSGNTIYFGEGSWLTVV.